The T cell receptor beta chain under discussion was sequenced for a study of regulatory T cells in long-lasting Graves disease. Regarding the study as a whole: There was favoring of TRBV28, TRBJ1-2 and TRBJ2-5 in persistent disease.

Building the TCR beta libraries relied on iRepertoire HTBI primers, and CDR3 regions underwent Arm-PCR. TCRdb re-derived calls from the multiplex PCR reads in MiXCR, one entry per CDR3 protein. The profile shows approximately 350,000 distinct CDR3 sequences, approximately 16% of them singletons. Described time point: newly diagnosed GD, antithyroid drugs for less than 3 months. Extracted PBMC RNA gave rise to the TCR library. Germline values: CDR1 MDHEN, CDR2 SYDVKM. Deletions cut 7 bases from V and 4 bases from J, with 10 bases between. The CDR3 runs 13 residues. As for this clonotype: What it binds is unknown.

These same records also appear under a second study, on T cells in Graves' hyperthyroidism and ophthalmopathy.

V is TRBV28 and J is TRBJ2-2; no clear D. The source of this sequence is a man aged 40-55 years with Graves disease. The sample consisted of peripheral blood mononuclear cells (PBMCs), taken at new diagnosis, from a patient treated with antithyroid drugs. The CDR3 DNA is TGTGCCAGCACCGTGGACGGCACCGGGGAGCTGTTTTTT. It is translated as CASTVDGTGELFF.